The source of this TCR beta chain is a study of blood T cells in healthy people across ages. Using a J-beta primer mix together with a sample-barcoded 5' primer, a second PCR was run for roughly 7 to 11 cycles. TCRdb reprocessed the 5' RACE reads with MiXCR, giving one entry per CDR3 protein. Of approximately 800,000 distinct CDR3 sequences in the sample, around 25% were seen once. The CDR3 spans 16 residues. With V trimmed by 1 base and J by 8 bases, 9 bases remained unmatched. Per germline, CDR1 LGHDT and CDR2 YNNKEL (reference sequence). Investigators took around 10 milliliters of peripheral blood from every donor. This clonotype was seen a few times. This sample also appeared in a second study, on T cells of mothers and their children.

This TCR was recovered from a boy aged 10-17 years in good health. Sequencing used blood. V usage is TRBV3-1 and J usage is TRBJ2-1; 9 bases map to TRBD2. The CDR3 nucleotides are TGTGCCAGCAGCCAAGGGAATAGCGGGGGTTTTGATGAGCAGTTCTTC. This translates into CASSQGNSGGFDEQFF.